These T cell receptor beta chains were read from a single sample in a study of response to subunit inactivated influenza vaccine. Each CDR3 protein gets one entry after TCRdb re-called the RT-PCR reads with MiXCR. The profile covers approximately 730,000 distinct CDR3 sequences, with around 14% appearing a single time and less than 7% taken by the ten largest. The sample was PBMCs from blood, taken roughly 15 days before vaccination. These receptors originate from a man in his fifties who received an inactivated influenza vaccine. CDR3s include the opening cysteine and the closing phenylalanine or tryptophan. D genes are given only for firm matches. Size is omitted from some rows. Given values are once, few, many or a class for expanded clones.

>TRBJ2-7|.|TRBV12-3/TRBV12-4|12|many
TGTGCCAGCAGTTTTAGTTCGCCGGGGCTTTACTTC
CASSFSSPGLYF
>TRBJ2-7|TRBD1|TRBV6-2/TRBV6-3|14|.
TGTGCCAGCAACTCAGGACAGGGGGCGTACGAGCAGTACTTC
CASNSGQGAYEQYF
>TRBJ2-7|.|TRBV7-6|14|.
TGTGCCAGCAGCTTAGTTTTAGACTCGAGGGAGCAGTACTTC
CASSLVLDSREQYF
>TRBJ2-5|.|TRBV5-5|15|few
TGTGCCAGCAGCTGGACAGCGGCAAGACAAGAGACCCAGTACTTC
CASSWTAARQETQYF
>TRBJ2-7|TRBD1|TRBV27|16|.
TGTGCCAGCAGTTTATCGGTTGGGACAGGGACCTACGAGCAGTACTTC
CASSLSVGTGTYEQYF
>TRBJ2-2|.|TRBV6-2/TRBV6-3|13|many
TGTGCCAGCAGTTACTCACTAGCCGGGGAGCTGTTTTTT
CASSYSLAGELFF
>TRBJ2-1|TRBD1|TRBV29-1|14|few
TGCAGCGTGGCGGGACAGGGGGCTATCGATGAGCAGTTCTTC
CSVAGQGAIDEQFF
>TRBJ1-5|.|TRBV4-1|17|few
TGCGCCAGCAGCCTCCATGGGGGGGGCGGGAGCAATCAGCCCCAGCATTTT
CASSLHGGGGSNQPQHF
>TRBJ2-7|TRBD2|TRBV5-6|15|.
TGTGCCAGCAGCTTGTCTGATAGCGGGGACTACGAGCAGTACTTC
CASSLSDSGDYEQYF
>TRBJ1-4|.|TRBV4-2|14|.
TGTGCCATCGGCCCGGGACTCCGGGAAGGGGTACTGTTTTTT
CAIGPGLREGVLFF
>TRBJ1-3|.|TRBV2|13|.
TGTGCCAGCAAAAGGGTCTCTGGAAACACCATATATTTT
CASKRVSGNTIYF
>TRBJ2-2|.|TRBV5-6|17|.
TGTGCCAGCAGCTTGGAGTCGGTGGGATACGGAACCGGGGAGCTGTTTTTT
CASSLESVGYGTGELFF
>TRBJ1-3|.|TRBV29-1|13|few
TGCAGCGTTGAAGATCGTCGGAAAAACACCATATATTTT
CSVEDRRKNTIYF
>TRBJ2-3|TRBD2|TRBV5-1|15|.
TGCGCCAGCAGCTTTGGGACTAGCGGCACAGATACGCAGTATTTT
CASSFGTSGTDTQYF
>TRBJ2-3|.|TRBV6-2/TRBV6-3|12|.
TGTGCCAGCAGAAGGGTCTCGAGTACGCAGTATTTT
CASRRVSSTQYF
>TRBJ1-6|TRBD1|TRBV11-2|19|many
TGTGCCAGCAGCGCCACCGGGACAGGGGGATTCTCCTATAATTCACCCCTCCACTTT
CASSATGTGGFSYNSPLHF
>TRBJ2-3|TRBD2|TRBV27|16|.
TGTGCCAGCAGTTTATTTCCGGGGGGGGGCACAGATACGCAGTATTTT
CASSLFPGGGTDTQYF
>TRBJ2-6|.|TRBV3-1|20|.
TGTGCCAGCAGCCAAGATCTTCCCACCGGGCGGTTCTCTGGGGCCAACGTCCTGACTTTC
CASSQDLPTGRFSGANVLTF
>TRBJ2-3|.|TRBV10-3|11|.
TGTGCCATCAGTAAGACAGATACGCAGTATTTT
CAISKTDTQYF
>TRBJ2-7|.|TRBV14|14|.
TGTGCCAGCAGCCGACTTGGGGGGGCATACGAGCAGTACTTC
CASSRLGGAYEQYF
>TRBJ1-5|.|TRBV12-3/TRBV12-4|15|few
TGTGCCAGCAGTTTAGGTGGAGGTATCAATCAGCCCCAGCATTTT
CASSLGGGINQPQHF
>TRBJ2-1|TRBD2|TRBV3-1|19|many
TGTGCCAGCAGCCTTACCCTTGGGTCTAGCGGAAGCTCCTACAATGAGCAGTTCTTC
CASSLTLGSSGSSYNEQFF
>TRBJ2-2|TRBD1|TRBV29-1|14|many
TGCAGCGTCCAGGGACAGGGGAACACCGGGGAGCTGTTTTTT
CSVQGQGNTGELFF
>TRBJ2-2|TRBD1|TRBV20-1|13|few
TGCAGTGCTAGAAGGACAGGGACCGGGGAGCTGTTTTTT
CSARRTGTGELFF
>TRBJ1-2|.|TRBV4-1|14|.
TGCGCCAGCAGCCAAGCGGACGGATTATATGGCTACACCTTC
CASSQADGLYGYTF
>TRBJ2-3|.|TRBV29-1|14|few
TGCAGCGTTGTTAAGAATCCAGGGGCAGATACGCAGTATTTT
CSVVKNPGADTQYF
>TRBJ1-2|.|TRBV5-6|14|few
TGTGCCAGCAGCCTTCTCGACCTTCGCTATGGCTACACCTTC
CASSLLDLRYGYTF
>TRBJ2-7|.|TRBV5-1|14|few
TGCGCCAGCAGCTTGGAAGGGCCATCCTACGAGCAGTACTTC
CASSLEGPSYEQYF
>TRBJ2-4|TRBD2|TRBV20-1|14|.
TGCAGTGCTGCGGGGGGGGCAGGGGGTTACATTCAGTACTTC
CSAAGGAGGYIQYF
>TRBJ2-1|TRBD2|TRBV3-1|16|many
TGTGCCAGCAGCCATTCAGCCGGGACTAACTACAATGAGCAGTTCTTC
CASSHSAGTNYNEQFF
>TRBJ1-5|TRBD1|TRBV5-1|19|.
TGCGCCAGCAGCGAGAGCGGGACAGGGGGCCTTAACGGCAATCAGCCCCAGCATTTT
CASSESGTGGLNGNQPQHF
>TRBJ2-5|TRBD2|TRBV5-6|14|.
TGTGCCAGCAGCTCGGGACTAGCGGAAGAGACCCAGTACTTC
CASSSGLAEETQYF
>TRBJ1-2|.|TRBV20-1|13|few
TGCAGTGCGCCTACCGGCCCAAACTATGGCTACACCTTC
CSAPTGPNYGYTF
>TRBJ1-1|TRBD1|TRBV12-3/TRBV12-4|13|many
TGTGCCAGCAGTACAGGGGTGGGTACTGAAGCTTTCTTT
CASSTGVGTEAFF
>TRBJ2-3|.|TRBV24-1|11|.
TGTGCCACCAGTTCTGCGGGTACGCAGTATTTT
CATSSAGTQYF
>TRBJ1-6|TRBD1|TRBV27|13|few
TGTGCCAGCAGCGGACAGGGGGATTCACCCCTCCACTTT
CASSGQGDSPLHF
>TRBJ2-7|.|TRBV10-3|14|.
TGTGCCATCAGCCAGGGGGGGTCTGGCTACGAGCAGTACTTC
CAISQGGSGYEQYF
>TRBJ2-3|.|TRBV28|16|many
TGTGCCAGCAGTTCCCCGGAGGGCCGGATCCCCATTACGCAGTATTTT
CASSSPEGRIPITQYF
>TRBJ2-5|.|TRBV10-3|14|.
TGTGCCATCAGTGAAGGCGGGGTCCAAGAGACCCAGTACTTC
CAISEGGVQETQYF
>TRBJ2-7|.|TRBV15|9|few
TGTGCCACCTTGTCCTATCAGTACTTC
CATLSYQYF
>TRBJ2-3|.|TRBV7-8|16|.
TGTGCCAGCAGCTTAGATCGGTCAGGGGTGACAGATACGCAGTATTTT
CASSLDRSGVTDTQYF
>TRBJ1-2|.|TRBV4-3|15|.
TGCGCCAGCAGCCAAGATCTGGCCGCGGGCTATGGCTACACCTTC
CASSQDLAAGYGYTF
>TRBJ2-2|.|TRBV7-9|12|.
TGTGCCAGCGGGAAAAACACCGGGGAGCTGTTTTTT
CASGKNTGELFF
>TRBJ1-2|.|TRBV7-9|11|many
TGTGCCAGCAGCTTGGACTATGGCTACACCTTC
CASSLDYGYTF
>TRBJ2-7|.|TRBV10-2|14|many
TGCGCCAGCGGCAAAAGGGAAGTTACCTACGAGCAGTACTTC
CASGKREVTYEQYF
>TRBJ2-1|TRBD2|TRBV5-1|15|.
TGCGCCAGCAGCTTGGTGACTAGCGAGAACAATGAGCAGTTCTTC
CASSLVTSENNEQFF
>TRBJ2-5|.|TRBV20-1|13|few
TGCAGTGCTAGTCTCAGCTCCAAAGAGACCCAGTACTTC
CSASLSSKETQYF
>TRBJ2-5|.|TRBV12-3/TRBV12-4|13|many
TGTGCCAGCAGGCGTCGGGGGAAAGAGACCCAGTACTTC
CASRRRGKETQYF
>TRBJ1-1|TRBD1|TRBV20-1|11|.
TGCAGTGCTAGCGGGACAGGGGCTGTGTTCTTT
CSASGTGAVFF
>TRBJ2-3|TRBD2|TRBV7-6|13|many
TGTGCCAGCAAACGGGGGGGCACAGATACGCAGTATTTT
CASKRGGTDTQYF
>TRBJ2-5|.|TRBV7-8|17|few
TGTGCCAGCAGCTTAAGGTCTAGGACGTGGGGTGGAGAGACCCAGTACTTC
CASSLRSRTWGGETQYF
>TRBJ2-7|.|TRBV28|16|.
TGTGCCAGCAGTTTCGACTATTCGACAGACTTCTACGAGCAGTACTTC
CASSFDYSTDFYEQYF
>TRBJ2-3|TRBD2|TRBV7-3|16|few
TGTGCCAGCAGCTCATCCCTGGGACTAGCGGCAGATACGCAGTATTTT
CASSSSLGLAADTQYF
>TRBJ1-6|TRBD1|TRBV5-8|16|few
TGTGCCAGCAGCTTGACGTCTGTCAGGGGGTTGGCACCCCTCCACTTT
CASSLTSVRGLAPLHF
>TRBJ1-1|TRBD1|TRBV6-2/TRBV6-3|17|many
TGTGCCAGCAGTAGGATCGCACAGGGGGTCATTAGAACTGAAGCTTTCTTT
CASSRIAQGVIRTEAFF
>TRBJ2-7|TRBD2|TRBV7-9|16|.
TGTGCCAGCAGCGCGACCGGGACTAGCGGGAGTGGCGAGCAGTACTTC
CASSATGTSGSGEQYF
>TRBJ2-7|.|TRBV5-1|16|many
TGCGCCAGCAGCTTGGACACTCCTCTTAGTTCCTACGAGCAGTACTTC
CASSLDTPLSSYEQYF
>TRBJ2-1|TRBD2|TRBV5-4|16|few
TGTGCCAGCAGCTTGGTGACTAGCGGGAGGCGGAATGAGCAGTTCTTC
CASSLVTSGRRNEQFF
>TRBJ2-1|.|TRBV27|12|many
TGTGCCAGCAGTGTACTGGGCAATGAGCAGTTCTTC
CASSVLGNEQFF